Sequencing of this T cell receptor beta chain was carried out in a study of T cell responses to AZD1222 COVID-19 vaccine. Study conclusions and caveats: Following two doses of AZD1222, Spike-specific TCR breadth and depth rose. Repertoire collection took place solely once the T cell response had peaked. Of spike-specific TCRs, nearly half reportedly target regions left unmutated in variants. AZD1222 recipients seropositive at baseline numbered only six.

Assay: immunoSEQ multiplex PCR; the TCRdb copy retains only in-frame clones and omits some. The sample records under 130,000 clones, over 75% being singletons. About this clone: The antigen is undetermined.

Deletions cut 4 bases from V and 4 bases from J, with 5 bases between. The CDR3 is 11 residues long. The material sequenced was peripheral blood, taken on day 0 of AZD1222 vaccination. V usage is TRBV12-3 or TRBV12-4 and J usage is TRBJ2-7, with D unclear. This clonotype was sampled from an adult in good health. CDR3 amino acids: CASSSIYEQYF. The CDR3 DNA reads TGTGCCAGCAGTTCAATTTACGAGCAGTACTTC.